These 25 T cell receptor beta chains were all obtained from the same sample, sequenced in a study of blood T cell repertoires in COVID-19. Profiled with immunoSEQ multiplex PCR; TCRdb holds only in-frame clones, not every one. This repertoire shows about 300,000 clones, about 85% found once; its top ten account for approximately 5.3%. Source material: PBMCs or T cells enriched from blood (not recorded which). These receptors were collected from a woman aged 25 to 39 who had recovered from COVID-19.

The chain links TRBV7-9 to TRBJ1-5, with TRBD1 identical over 9 bases. The CDR3 runs 17 residues. The J segment lost 3 bases and the V segment lost 5 bases, leaving 11 bases of the junction unmatched. Germline CDR1 reads SEHNR; CDR2 reads FQNEAQ (reference sequence). The CDR3 spells CASSTELGTGNNQPQHF. DNA of the CDR3: TGTGCCAGCAGCACCGAGCTCGGGACAGGGAACAATCAGCCCCAGCATTTT.

The chain employs TRBV2 and TRBJ1-2; D unclear. Deletions cut 5 bases from V and 7 bases from J, with 17 bases between. The CDR3 spans 14 residues. Germline CDR1 and CDR2: SNHLY and FYNNEI. DNA of the CDR3: TGTGCCAGCAGTCCCCTTGGAGGGTTCGCTGGCTACACCTTC. Its translation: CASSPLGGFAGYTF.

The V gene is TRBV30, the J gene TRBJ1-6; D is unresolved. Germline values: CDR1 GTSNPN, CDR2 SVGIG (reference sequence). Trimming pared 2 bases from V and 8 bases from J, leaving 7 bases between. The CDR3 totals 12 residues. The DNA for the CDR3 is TGTGCCTGGAGTCCCGCGGATTCACCCCTCCACTTT. It is translated as CAWSPADSPLHF. The entire variable domain, with the rest obtained from reference TRBV30 and TRBJ1-6, is as follows: SQTIHQWPATLVQPVGSPLSLECTVEGTSNPNLYWYRQAAGRGLQLLFYSVGIGQISSEVPQNLSASRPQDRQFILSSKKLLLSDSGFYLCAWSPADSPLHFGNGTRLTVT.

The CDR3 protein is CAITDSSVGELFF. CDR3 DNA: TGTGCCATCACTGATTCTAGCGTCGGGGAGCTGTTTTTT. The rearrangement uses TRBV10-3 and TRBJ2-2, with a weak D call TRBD2 (6 bases). This CDR3 contains 13 residues. The germline V and J ends were trimmed by 7 bases and 7 bases, with 13 bases remaining between them. From germline, CDR1 is ENHRY and CDR2 SYGVKD.

This sequence joins TRBV5-5 and TRBJ2-1, with D perhaps TRBD1 (5 bases). The germline V and J ends were trimmed by 1 base and 6 bases, with 11 bases remaining between them. Germline assignment: CDR1 SGHKS and CDR2 YYEKEE (reference sequence). This CDR3 has 14 residues. The CDR3 is CASSLPGKPNEQFF. Written as DNA, the CDR3 is TGTGCCAGCAGCTTGCCAGGGAAGCCCAATGAGCAGTTCTTC.

The genes are TRBV7-8 and TRBJ1-5; no clear D. Germline CDR1 SGHVS, CDR2 FQNEAQ. Trimming removed 2 bases at V and 4 bases at J, with 9 bases between. The CDR3 totals 14 residues. The CDR3 loop is CASSLPRSNQPQHF. The CDR3 DNA follows: TGTGCCAGCAGCTTACCCCGGTCGAATCAGCCCCAGCATTTT.

V and J are TRBV5-1 and TRBJ2-3, with 10 nucleotides matching TRBD1. Germline V lookup: CDR1 SGHRS, CDR2 YFSETQ. With 0 bases clipped from V and 6 bases from J, the junction kept 1 base outside the gene matches. This CDR3 contains 14 residues. Here the CDR3 reads CASSLVGQGDTQYF. The DNA of the CDR3 is TGCGCCAGCAGCTTGGTGGGACAGGGGGATACGCAGTATTTT.

V is TRBV4-1 and J is TRBJ2-1; 9 nucleotides line up with TRBD2. The CDR3 consists of 13 residues. Germline CDR1 MGHRA, CDR2 YSYEKL. The V and J ends lost 6 bases and 6 bases, in that order; junction bases with no gene match: 3. The CDR3 sequence: CASSRGGGNEQFF. CDR3 bases: TGCGCCAGCAGTCGCGGGGGGGGCAATGAGCAGTTCTTC.

The V and J genes are TRBV4-1 and TRBJ1-5; the D gene is possibly TRBD1 (6 bases). In germline, CDR1 is MGHRA, CDR2 YSYEKL. V lost 1 base and J 4 bases, leaving 11 bases between the germline ends. The CDR3 contains 15 residues. This CDR3 reads CASSQAGQSNQPQHF. CDR3 in DNA: TGCGCCAGCAGCCAAGCCGGACAGAGTAATCAGCCCCAGCATTTT.

This clone was detected only once. The V call is TRBV5-1, the J call TRBJ2-7; D is possibly TRBD2 (6 bases). CDR1 and CDR2 from the germline V gene are SGHRS and YFSETQ. Trimming pared 0 bases from V and 4 bases from J, leaving 11 bases between. This CDR3 has 14 residues. The CDR3 DNA is TGCGCCAGCAGCTTGGGGCTAGCGTCGTACGAGCAGTACTTC. This sequence encodes CASSLGLASYEQYF.

The chain combines TRBV15 with TRBJ2-7; D is unresolved. This CDR3 is 13 amino acids long. Germline CDR1 and CDR2: LNHNV and YYDKDF (reference sequence). V was clipped by 0 bases and J by 2 bases, with 5 bases between them. CDR3 residues: CATSRDRPYEQYF. The CDR3, as DNA: TGTGCCACCAGCAGAGATCGTCCCTACGAGCAGTACTTC.

This chain connects TRBV10-3 to TRBJ1-1; 10 positions agree with TRBD1. The ends lost 1 base at V and 7 bases at J; junction bases unmatched: 9. Germline CDR1 is ENHRY and CDR2 is SYGVKD. The length of the CDR3 is 16 residues. Here the CDR3 reads CAISELAGTGAVEAFF. The CDR3, as DNA: TGTGCCATCAGTGAGTTAGCCGGGACAGGGGCGGTTGAAGCTTTCTTT.

This sequence joins TRBV29-1 and TRBJ2-3, with TRBD1 matching over 10 bases. Germline V CDR1 and CDR2: SQVTM, ANQGSEA. The CDR3 sequence is 14 residues long. V lost 6 bases, J lost 0 bases, and 3 bases stayed unmatched. CDR3 bases: TGCAGCGTGACAGGGGGCACTAGCACAGATACGCAGTATTTT. Protein product: CSVTGGTSTDTQYF.

The chain joins TRBV27 to TRBJ2-1; TRBD1 matches 10 bases. The CDR3 contains 13 residues. The ends lost 5 bases at V and 8 bases at J; junction bases unmatched: 3. Germline V CDR1 and CDR2: MNHEY, SMNVEV (reference sequence). CDR3 DNA: TGTGCCAGCAGTCGGACAGGGGGATATGAGCAGTTCTTC. Translation gives CASSRTGGYEQFF.

The chain couples TRBV7-2 to TRBJ1-1, with D possibly matching TRBD1 (6 bases). Germline-derived CDR1 and CDR2 are SGHTA and FQGNSA. This CDR3 is built from 14 residues. V was clipped by 5 bases and J by 0 bases, with 10 bases between them. CDR3 bases: TGTGCCAGCAGCGCCTACAGGGTGAACACTGAAGCTTTCTTT. Its protein product is CASSAYRVNTEAFF.

This rearrangement joins TRBV10-1 to TRBJ1-3; D is uncertain. Trimming left V 0 bases short and J 3 bases short, with 12 bases between. CDR1 and CDR2 from the germline V gene are WNHNN and SYGVQD (reference sequence). The CDR3 is made up of 16 amino acids. The CDR3 is CASSESDGRLGNTIYF. As DNA, the CDR3 is TGCGCCAGCAGTGAGTCCGACGGCCGACTTGGAAACACCATATATTTT.

V gene TRBV18 combines with J gene TRBJ1-5; 7 bases fit TRBD1. Germline-derived CDR1 and CDR2 are KGHSH and LQKENI. Unmatched junction bases numbered 7, after V lost 2 bases and J lost 6 bases. The CDR3 sequence is 15 residues long. CDR3 amino acids: CASSPNQGDGQPQHF. CDR3 bases: TGTGCCAGCTCACCAAACCAGGGGGATGGTCAGCCCCAGCATTTT. The full variable domain, rest sourced from reference TRBV18 and TRBJ1-5, is NAGVMQNPRHLVRRRGQEARLRCSPMKGHSHVYWYRQLPEEGLKFMVYLQKENIIDESGMPKERFSAEFPKEGPSILRIQQVVRGDSAAYFCASSPNQGDGQPQHFGDGTRLSIL.

The genes are TRBV3-1 (or the pseudogene TRBV3-2) and TRBJ2-7; tentative D call: TRBD1 (6 bases). V lost 5 bases and J lost 1, with 9 bases in between. Germline loops: CDR1 LGHDT, CDR2 YNNKEL (reference sequence). The CDR3 runs 13 residues. As DNA, the CDR3 is TGTGCCAGCAGCATCGGACAGTCCTACGAGCAGTACTTC. This sequence encodes CASSIGQSYEQYF.

V usage is TRBV4-2 and J usage is TRBJ1-2; the match to TRBD1 covers 8 bases. Germline lookup yields CDR1 LGHNA and CDR2 YNFKEQ. V shed 2 bases and J 0 bases; nucleotides not matched to a gene: 14. The CDR3 covers 19 residues. In nucleotides, the CDR3 is TGTGCCAGCAGCCAATACCCTTCCAGACAGGGGCTAGCTAACTATGGCTACACCTTC. This gives the protein CASSQYPSRQGLANYGYTF.

In its sample, this clone was seen once. The rearrangement links TRBV3-1 (or the pseudogene TRBV3-2) to TRBJ1-2; D unclear. CDR3 length: 15 residues. V gave up 4 bases and J gave up 0 bases, with 12 bases separating them. Germline loops: CDR1 LGHDT, CDR2 YNNKEL (reference sequence). CDR3: CASSPEGRANYGYTF. The CDR3 DNA is TGTGCCAGCAGCCCCGAAGGGCGGGCTAACTATGGCTACACCTTC.

This chain joins TRBV11-2 and TRBJ2-1; TRBD2 aligns across 10 bases. The CDR3 covers 15 residues. Germline V gene data show CDR1 as SGHAT and CDR2 as FQNNGV. Trimming removed 4 bases from V and 6 bases from J; junction bases left unmatched: 6. DNA of the CDR3: TGTGCCAGCAGCTCACTAGCGGGGAGGGGCAATGAGCAGTTCTTC. It codes for CASSSLAGRGNEQFF. Supplemented by reference TRBV11-2 and TRBJ2-1, the full variable domain reads EAGVAQSPRYKIIEKRQSVAFWCNPISGHATLYWYQQILGQGPKLLIQFQNNGVVDDSQLPKDRFSAERLKGVDSTLKIQPAKLEDSAVYLCASSSLAGRGNEQFFGPGTRLTVL.

The chain has TRBV19 and TRBJ2-1; the match to TRBD1 covers 7 bases. The CDR3 is 15 amino acids. Germline V gene lookup returns CDR1 LNHDA and CDR2 SQIVND (reference sequence). J was trimmed by 6 bases and V by 4 bases; bases with no gene match: 9. CDR3 coding DNA: TGTGCCAGTAGTAAGACAGGGTCAAGAGCCAATGAGCAGTTCTTC. Its translation is CASSKTGSRANEQFF.

V is TRBV7-8 and J is TRBJ1-4, with a weak D call TRBD1 (6 bases). The CDR3 extends over 15 amino acids. CDR1 and CDR2 (germline): SGHVS, FQNEAQ. Trimming cost V 4 bases and J 5 bases, with 14 bases left between them. DNA for the CDR3: TGTGCCAGCAGCTCGATGGGGACAATCAATGAAAAACTGTTTTTT. It codes for CASSSMGTINEKLFF.

The chain carries TRBV6-5 and TRBJ2-7; TRBD1 aligns across 12 bases. J gave up 2 bases and V 10 bases, and 6 bases lay outside the gene matches. Germline V lookup: CDR1 MNHEY, CDR2 SVGAGI. The CDR3 consists of 14 residues. CDR3 DNA sequence: TGTGCCACCGACCGGGACAGGGGGCCCTACGAGCAGTACTTC. Its translation: CATDRDRGPYEQYF.

The chain recombines TRBV4-2 with TRBJ1-5; TRBD1 matches at 9 bases. Germline lookup yields CDR1 LGHNA and CDR2 YNFKEQ. V gave up 0 bases and J gave up 4 bases; unmatched junction bases: 10. The CDR3 is 18 residues long. The CDR3: CASSQDGRDRARNQPQHF. CDR3 sequence (DNA): TGTGCCAGCAGCCAAGATGGGCGGGACAGGGCGCGGAATCAGCCCCAGCATTTT.